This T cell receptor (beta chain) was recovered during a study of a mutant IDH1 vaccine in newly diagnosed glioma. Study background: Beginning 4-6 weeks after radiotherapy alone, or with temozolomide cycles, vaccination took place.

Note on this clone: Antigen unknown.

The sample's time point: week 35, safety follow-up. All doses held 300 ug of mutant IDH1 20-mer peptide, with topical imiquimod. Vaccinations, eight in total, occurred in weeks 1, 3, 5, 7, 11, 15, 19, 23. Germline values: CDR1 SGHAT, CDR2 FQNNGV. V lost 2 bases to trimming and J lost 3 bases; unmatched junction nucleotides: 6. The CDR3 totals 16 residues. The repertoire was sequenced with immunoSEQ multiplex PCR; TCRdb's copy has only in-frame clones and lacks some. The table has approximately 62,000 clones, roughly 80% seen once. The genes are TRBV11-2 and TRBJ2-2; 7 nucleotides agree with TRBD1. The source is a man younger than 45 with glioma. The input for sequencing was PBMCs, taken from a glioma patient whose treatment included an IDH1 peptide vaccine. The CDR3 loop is CASSLPQGVDTGELFF. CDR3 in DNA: TGTGCCAGCAGCTTACCCCAGGGGGTGGACACCGGGGAGCTGTTTTTT.